This T cell receptor (beta chain) was captured by sequencing in a study of T cells in lung cancer brain metastases. Study-level background: Most patients, about 90% of the roughly 20, got no therapy between primary and metastasis resection. Median interval between primary and brain metastasis specimen acquisition was about 350 days.

This table comes from immunoSEQ multiplex PCR, and its TCRdb copy is limited to in-frame clones, with some not included. The table lists around 4,700 clones, approximately 90% of them singletons. V lost 4 bases and J lost 1, with 20 bases in between. The CDR3 sequence is 18 residues long. CDR1 is SGHRS, CDR2 YFSETQ, per germline. V usage is TRBV5-1 and J usage is TRBJ1-4; possible D gene TRBD1, 6 bases. The sequenced sample was tumor tissue from the primary lung tumor. This clonotype was sampled from a woman between 45 and 60 years old with non-small cell lung cancer. The CDR3 DNA sequence: TGCGCCAGCAGCCAGACTGCCAAGGGGGTAGGAACTAATGAAAAACTGTTTTTT. Its protein is CASSQTAKGVGTNEKLFF.